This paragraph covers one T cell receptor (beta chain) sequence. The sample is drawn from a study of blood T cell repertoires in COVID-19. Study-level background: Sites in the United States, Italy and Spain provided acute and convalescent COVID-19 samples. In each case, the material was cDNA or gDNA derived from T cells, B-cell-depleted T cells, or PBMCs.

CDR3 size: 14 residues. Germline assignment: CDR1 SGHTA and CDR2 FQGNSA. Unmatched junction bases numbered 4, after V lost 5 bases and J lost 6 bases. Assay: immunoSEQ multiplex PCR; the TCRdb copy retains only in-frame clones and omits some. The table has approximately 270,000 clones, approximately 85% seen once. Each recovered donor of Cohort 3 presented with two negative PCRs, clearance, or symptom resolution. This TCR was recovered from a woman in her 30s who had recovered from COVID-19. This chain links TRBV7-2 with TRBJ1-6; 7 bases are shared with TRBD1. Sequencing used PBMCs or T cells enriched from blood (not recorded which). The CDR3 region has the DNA TGTGCCAGCAGCGAGGGACAGTTTAATTCACCCCTCCACTTT. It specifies CASSEGQFNSPLHF.